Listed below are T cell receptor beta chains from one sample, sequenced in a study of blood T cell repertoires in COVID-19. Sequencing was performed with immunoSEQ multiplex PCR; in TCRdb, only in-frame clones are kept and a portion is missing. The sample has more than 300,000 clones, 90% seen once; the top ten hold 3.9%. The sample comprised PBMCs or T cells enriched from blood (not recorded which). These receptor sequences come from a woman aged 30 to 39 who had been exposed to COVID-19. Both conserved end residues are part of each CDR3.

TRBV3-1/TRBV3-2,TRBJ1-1,CASSQDLRNTEAFF
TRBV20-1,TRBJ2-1,CSATQGGEQFF
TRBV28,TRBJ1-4,CASSPTGGNEKLFF
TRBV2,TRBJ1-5,CASRAGDVLQPQHF
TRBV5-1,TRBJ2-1,CASSLTGYRSNEQFF
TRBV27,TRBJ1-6,CASSWQGSGSPLHF
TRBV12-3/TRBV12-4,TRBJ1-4,CASSGRTNEKLFF
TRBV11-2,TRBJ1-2,CASSLDRVGYGYTF
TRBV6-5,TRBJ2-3,CAGSGGGASDTQYF
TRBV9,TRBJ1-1,CASSASLNTEAFF
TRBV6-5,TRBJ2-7,CASSYRYEQYF
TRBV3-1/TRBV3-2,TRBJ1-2,CASSPSNRVYGYTF
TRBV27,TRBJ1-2,CASSFWRGNSGSHYGYTF
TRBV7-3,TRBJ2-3,CASSLGLGGFTDTQYF
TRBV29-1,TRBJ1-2,CSVIQGAVYGYTF
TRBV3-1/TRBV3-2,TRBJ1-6,CASSAGSSPLHF
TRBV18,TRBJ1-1,CASSQQGKTEAFF
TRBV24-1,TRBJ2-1,CATRPGGQGYNEQFF
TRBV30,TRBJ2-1,CAWSPGFSSYNEQFF
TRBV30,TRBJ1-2,CAWSHLGRGYGYTF
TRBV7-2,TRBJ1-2,CASSLKGQGGYGYTF
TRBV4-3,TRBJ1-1,CASSQASRGITEAFF
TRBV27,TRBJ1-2,CASSLWRETYGYTF
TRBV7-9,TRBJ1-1,CASSRRQPPGTNTEAFF
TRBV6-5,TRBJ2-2,CASSYSSSGIGELFF
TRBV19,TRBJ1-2,CASSIGDRGTWGYTF
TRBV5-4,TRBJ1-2,CASRKNRAENGYTF
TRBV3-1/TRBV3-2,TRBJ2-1,CASSQDATSYNEQFF
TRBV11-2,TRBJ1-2,CASSYPSGTGWRANYGYTF
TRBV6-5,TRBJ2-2,CASSYAGITTGELFF
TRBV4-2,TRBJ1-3,CASSHLTGTTGNTIYF
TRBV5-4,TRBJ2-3,CASSRVGASYFDTQYF
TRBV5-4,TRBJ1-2,CASSSGLGNGYTF
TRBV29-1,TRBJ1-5,CSVAGGKFGQPQHF
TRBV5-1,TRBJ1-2,CASSSPGGYGYTF
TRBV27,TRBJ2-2,CASSRQGWELFF
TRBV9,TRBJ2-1,CASSAISGQEQFF
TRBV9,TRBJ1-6,CASSISGDPYNSPLHF
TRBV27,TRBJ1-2,CASSITGGSSNYGYTF
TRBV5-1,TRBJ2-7,CASSYSLAGANLYEQYF
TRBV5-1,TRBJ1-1,CASSLEGRGKSTEAFF
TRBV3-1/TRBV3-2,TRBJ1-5,CASSHSGVQPQHF
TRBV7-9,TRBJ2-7,CGAGPSFSYEQYF
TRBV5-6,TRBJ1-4,CASSSWTAATNEKLFF
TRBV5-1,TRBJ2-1,CASSLGQSRFF
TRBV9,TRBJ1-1,CASSVEQNTEAFF
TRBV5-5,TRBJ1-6,CASSLGDSEYLHF
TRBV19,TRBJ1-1,CASSPPLTGGVEAFF
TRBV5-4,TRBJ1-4,CASSPGSPNEKLFF
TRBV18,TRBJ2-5,CASSPGTGFLRETQYF
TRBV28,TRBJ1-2,CASSSQGAGGYTF
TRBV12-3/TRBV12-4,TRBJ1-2,CASGGSNYGYTF
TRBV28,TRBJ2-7,CASSFSGGLYEQYF
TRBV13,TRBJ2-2,CASSLVDSPRVAGELFF
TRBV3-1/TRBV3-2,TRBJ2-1,CASSQGGEQFF
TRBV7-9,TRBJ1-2,CASSAFDRGDYGYTF
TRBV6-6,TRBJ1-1,CASSYSAGYMNTEAFF
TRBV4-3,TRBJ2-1,CASSHRRDRGYNEQFF
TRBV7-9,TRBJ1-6,CASSPTNSPLHF